The rows below give T cell receptor beta chains drawn from one sample of a study of CD8 T cells in Susac syndrome. In TCRdb, the immunoSEQ multiplex PCR reads were re-called with MiXCR into one record per CDR3 protein. Of 200,000 to 250,000 distinct CDR3 sequences listed, about 94% are singletons. The sample taken for sequencing was CD4+ T cells from PBMCs. The receptors originated from a human donor with multiple sclerosis. CDR3s include the opening cysteine and the closing phenylalanine or tryptophan. The order of the fields is clone size, D gene, V gene, J gene, CDR3 protein, CDR3 DNA. The D gene is left open where the match is weak. Clone size is given for some rows only: seen once, a few or many times, or a class if the clone is expanded.

size: .
D: .
V: TRBV5-1
J: TRBJ1-2
CDR3: CASNLAGRNYGYTF
DNA: TGCGCCAGCAACTTGGCGGGGCGCAACTATGGCTACACCTTC

size: .
D: .
V: TRBV7-2
J: TRBJ1-1
CDR3: CASSRGWTNTEAFF
DNA: TGTGCCAGCAGCCGGGGTTGGACGAACACTGAAGCTTTCTTT

size: .
D: .
V: TRBV30
J: TRBJ2-1
CDR3: CAWSGQVGNEQFF
DNA: TGTGCCTGGAGCGGGCAGGTCGGCAATGAGCAGTTCTTC

size: .
D: .
V: TRBV20-1
J: TRBJ1-5
CDR3: CSARGRHYSNQPQHF
DNA: TGCAGTGCTAGAGGCCGGCACTATAGCAATCAGCCCCAGCATTTT

size: .
D: .
V: TRBV28
J: TRBJ1-4
CDR3: CASGDFAAEKLFF
DNA: TGTGCCAGTGGGGACTTCGCGGCGGAAAAACTGTTTTTT

size: .
D: TRBD1
V: TRBV19
J: TRBJ1-2
CDR3: CASSTRQGSNYGYTF
DNA: TGTGCCAGTAGTACGCGACAGGGGTCTAACTATGGCTACACCTTC

size: .
D: TRBD2
V: TRBV20-1
J: TRBJ2-7
CDR3: CSASMRTSTVYEQYF
DNA: TGCAGTGCTAGTATGAGGACTAGTACTGTCTACGAGCAGTACTTC

size: few
D: TRBD1
V: TRBV2
J: TRBJ2-1
CDR3: CASSPQGDEQFF
DNA: TGTGCCAGCAGTCCCCAGGGGGATGAGCAGTTCTTC

size: .
D: .
V: TRBV18
J: TRBJ2-6
CDR3: CASSPRQASGANVLTF
DNA: TGTGCCAGCTCACCTCGACAGGCCTCTGGGGCCAACGTCCTGACTTTC

size: once
D: TRBD1
V: TRBV4-1
J: TRBJ2-2
CDR3: CASSQDLRQGFSGELFF
DNA: TGCGCCAGCAGCCAAGATTTGAGACAGGGATTTTCCGGGGAGCTGTTTTTT

size: .
D: TRBD2
V: TRBV5-1
J: TRBJ2-7
CDR3: CASSLERGREQYF
DNA: TGCGCCAGCAGCTTGGAGCGGGGGAGAGAGCAGTACTTC

size: .
D: .
V: TRBV5-1
J: TRBJ1-5
CDR3: CASSLFGEYSNQPQHF
DNA: TGCGCCAGCAGCTTGTTTGGAGAATATAGCAATCAGCCCCAGCATTTT

size: .
D: .
V: TRBV5-1
J: TRBJ1-1
CDR3: CASSLQEQGKAFF
DNA: TGCGCCAGCAGCTTGCAAGAGCAGGGGAAAGCTTTCTTT

size: .
D: .
V: TRBV7-9
J: TRBJ1-6
CDR3: CASTDTRAGRSPLHF
DNA: TGTGCCAGCACCGATACCCGGGCAGGGCGTTCACCCCTCCACTTT

size: .
D: .
V: TRBV7-9
J: TRBJ2-3
CDR3: CASSLLSGADTQYF
DNA: TGTGCCAGCAGCCTCCTTTCAGGGGCAGATACGCAGTATTTT

size: once
D: .
V: TRBV20-1
J: TRBJ1-1
CDR3: CSARPPGAYTEAFF
DNA: TGCAGTGCTAGACCCCCAGGGGCGTACACTGAAGCTTTCTTT

size: .
D: TRBD2
V: TRBV7-7
J: TRBJ2-1
CDR3: CASSPLAGVAFEQFF
DNA: TGTGCTAGCAGCCCCCTAGCGGGAGTGGCGTTTGAGCAGTTCTTC

size: .
D: .
V: TRBV7-8
J: TRBJ2-2
CDR3: CASSLLQGPTGELFF
DNA: TGTGCCAGCAGCCTACTACAGGGTCCAACCGGGGAGCTGTTTTTT

size: .
D: TRBD2
V: TRBV7-2
J: TRBJ2-1
CDR3: CASSIGLAGGPSDEQFF
DNA: TGTGCCAGCAGCATCGGACTAGCGGGAGGGCCCTCTGATGAGCAGTTCTTC

size: .
D: .
V: TRBV25-1
J: TRBJ2-7
CDR3: CASSELWGYEQYF
DNA: TGTGCCAGCAGTGAATTATGGGGCTACGAGCAGTACTTC

size: once
D: TRBD2
V: TRBV7-3
J: TRBJ2-2
CDR3: CASSPLAETNTGELFF
DNA: TGTGCCAGCAGCCCTCTAGCGGAGACGAACACCGGGGAGCTGTTTTTT

size: .
D: .
V: TRBV5-1
J: TRBJ1-1
CDR3: CASSSSLGNTEAFF
DNA: TGCGCCAGCAGCTCGTCTCTTGGGAACACTGAAGCTTTCTTT

size: .
D: .
V: TRBV19
J: TRBJ1-1
CDR3: CASSHPGVNTEAFF
DNA: TGTGCCAGTAGTCATCCAGGGGTGAACACTGAAGCTTTCTTT

size: .
D: TRBD2
V: TRBV3-1
J: TRBJ2-1
CDR3: CASSQGAGGRGSQEQFF
DNA: TGTGCCAGCAGCCAAGGAGCTGGCGGGAGGGGATCTCAAGAGCAGTTCTTC

size: .
D: .
V: TRBV24-1
J: TRBJ2-4
CDR3: CATSAGGGNIQYF
DNA: TGTGCCACCAGTGCCGGAGGGGGGAACATTCAGTACTTC

size: .
D: .
V: TRBV7-9
J: TRBJ2-3
CDR3: CASTSLGRGVSDTQYF
DNA: TGTGCCAGCACCTCCTTAGGGCGCGGGGTGTCAGATACGCAGTATTTT

size: .
D: .
V: TRBV4-1
J: TRBJ2-5
CDR3: CASSQVGGGSETQYF
DNA: TGCGCCAGCAGCCAAGTCGGGGGTGGGTCGGAGACCCAGTACTTC

size: .
D: .
V: TRBV3-1
J: TRBJ2-4
CDR3: CASSQEPPNIQYF
DNA: TGTGCCAGCAGCCAAGAACCCCCAAACATTCAGTACTTC

size: .
D: TRBD2
V: TRBV3-1
J: TRBJ2-2
CDR3: CASSQESILSSGRTGELFF
DNA: TGTGCCAGCAGCCAAGAATCAATACTTTCTAGCGGGAGGACCGGGGAGCTGTTTTTT

size: .
D: TRBD2
V: TRBV3-1
J: TRBJ2-3
CDR3: CASSLLAGRTSTDTQYF
DNA: TGTGCCAGCAGCTTACTAGCGGGCCGAACTAGCACAGATACGCAGTATTTT

size: .
D: .
V: TRBV7-6
J: TRBJ1-2
CDR3: CASSLGDPVDYGYTF
DNA: TGTGCCAGCAGCTTAGGGGACCCCGTCGACTATGGCTACACCTTC

size: .
D: .
V: TRBV7-8
J: TRBJ1-3
CDR3: CASSLGERGFGGNTIYF
DNA: TGTGCCAGCAGCTTAGGGGAACGGGGTTTTGGTGGAAACACCATATATTTT

size: .
D: .
V: TRBV3-1
J: TRBJ1-1
CDR3: CASSQQDRGNTEAFF
DNA: TGTGCCAGCAGCCAACAGGACCGGGGGAACACTGAAGCTTTCTTT

size: .
D: TRBD1
V: TRBV6-1
J: TRBJ1-2
CDR3: CASSPRQGARGYTF
DNA: TGTGCCAGCAGTCCCCGACAGGGGGCGAGAGGCTACACCTTC

size: .
D: .
V: TRBV3-1
J: TRBJ1-1
CDR3: CASSQALQGRTEAFF
DNA: TGTGCCAGCAGCCAGGCCTTGCAGGGGAGGACTGAAGCTTTCTTT